A selection of T cell receptor beta chains follows, all from one sample in a study of blood T cell repertoires in COVID-19. The assay was immunoSEQ multiplex PCR, and TCRdb's table has in-frame clones only and misses some. The table has around 400,000 clones, more than 85% seen once. The sequenced sample was PBMCs or T cells enriched from blood (not recorded which). The receptors were sampled from a woman between 40 and 50 years old who had been exposed to COVID-19. Each CDR3 is given with its conserved first and last residue. The D gene is left open where the match is weak.

d_gene: -
j_gene: TRBJ1-4
v_gene: TRBV19
CDR3aa: CASSIQKGTNEKLFF

d_gene: -
j_gene: TRBJ1-6
v_gene: TRBV6-5
CDR3aa: CASSYSTVASPLHF

d_gene: -
j_gene: TRBJ2-3
v_gene: TRBV19
CDR3aa: CASSIEAPSTDTQYF

d_gene: TRBD2
j_gene: TRBJ2-1
v_gene: TRBV19
CDR3aa: CASSTRTSLNNEQFF

d_gene: -
j_gene: TRBJ2-7
v_gene: TRBV5-5
CDR3aa: CASSLALATYEQYF

d_gene: TRBD2
j_gene: TRBJ2-3
v_gene: TRBV7-2
CDR3aa: CASSLARTSGSPADTQYF

d_gene: TRBD1
j_gene: TRBJ1-2
v_gene: TRBV19
CDR3aa: CASRPPTGEGGYTF

d_gene: -
j_gene: TRBJ1-2
v_gene: TRBV19
CDR3aa: CASSLGAKANYGYTF

d_gene: TRBD1
j_gene: TRBJ2-1
v_gene: TRBV24-1
CDR3aa: CATSDQSNRGYNEQFF

d_gene: -
j_gene: TRBJ2-7
v_gene: TRBV4-1
CDR3aa: CASSRTAGLSGLEQYF

d_gene: -
j_gene: TRBJ2-3
v_gene: TRBV7-8
CDR3aa: CASSLVAADSTDTQYF

d_gene: TRBD1
j_gene: TRBJ1-5
v_gene: TRBV18
CDR3aa: CASSRTGTENQPQHF

d_gene: -
j_gene: TRBJ1-5
v_gene: TRBV9
CDR3aa: CASSVGGGENQPQHF

d_gene: -
j_gene: TRBJ1-1
v_gene: TRBV3-1/TRBV3-2
CDR3aa: CASSQVGGKYTEAFF

d_gene: -
j_gene: TRBJ2-1
v_gene: TRBV7-9
CDR3aa: CASSQVILDNEQFF

d_gene: TRBD2
j_gene: TRBJ2-3
v_gene: TRBV19
CDR3aa: CASTPEAGARYTQYF

d_gene: TRBD1
j_gene: TRBJ2-7
v_gene: TRBV30
CDR3aa: CAWSTTGTDAPEQYF

d_gene: TRBD2
j_gene: TRBJ2-7
v_gene: TRBV7-2
CDR3aa: CASSLERLGLAGGNEQYF

d_gene: -
j_gene: TRBJ1-1
v_gene: TRBV18
CDR3aa: CASSPGLQDTEAFF

d_gene: -
j_gene: TRBJ2-1
v_gene: TRBV27
CDR3aa: CASSLKRNYEQFF

d_gene: TRBD1
j_gene: TRBJ1-2
v_gene: TRBV19
CDR3aa: CASSTQLRTGNSGYTF

d_gene: -
j_gene: TRBJ1-3
v_gene: TRBV7-8
CDR3aa: CASSLVARGVGNTIYF

d_gene: -
j_gene: TRBJ1-2
v_gene: TRBV6-2/TRBV6-3
CDR3aa: CASSYRPSQGWMGGYTF

d_gene: -
j_gene: TRBJ2-2
v_gene: TRBV7-3
CDR3aa: CASSLGRVGARQLFF

d_gene: -
j_gene: TRBJ2-2
v_gene: TRBV3-1/TRBV3-2
CDR3aa: CASSQDTGRAGELFF

d_gene: TRBD1
j_gene: TRBJ1-1
v_gene: TRBV27
CDR3aa: CASSPPQTGGTEAFF

d_gene: TRBD1
j_gene: TRBJ1-5
v_gene: TRBV12-3/TRBV12-4
CDR3aa: CASSDRGRQPQHF

d_gene: -
j_gene: TRBJ1-1
v_gene: TRBV5-6
CDR3aa: CASSLVDSMNTEAFF

d_gene: -
j_gene: TRBJ2-7
v_gene: TRBV19
CDR3aa: CASSIRHSSSEQYF

d_gene: TRBD1
j_gene: TRBJ1-2
v_gene: TRBV25-1
CDR3aa: CARTGQDANYGYTF

d_gene: TRBD2
j_gene: TRBJ2-2
v_gene: TRBV6-1
CDR3aa: CASSEILPSGGPTGELFF

d_gene: -
j_gene: TRBJ1-5
v_gene: TRBV27
CDR3aa: CASSRGSNQPQHF

d_gene: TRBD1
j_gene: TRBJ1-2
v_gene: TRBV15
CDR3aa: CATSREDRDRDSYGYTF

d_gene: -
j_gene: TRBJ2-7
v_gene: TRBV19
CDR3aa: CASSIVSGPSYEQYF

d_gene: TRBD2
j_gene: TRBJ2-1
v_gene: TRBV2
CDR3aa: CASRETSGGSNEQFF

d_gene: -
j_gene: TRBJ1-5
v_gene: TRBV10-1
CDR3aa: CASSDGPGQPQHF

d_gene: -
j_gene: TRBJ1-6
v_gene: TRBV19
CDR3aa: CASSIGGRGNSPLHF

d_gene: -
j_gene: TRBJ2-1
v_gene: TRBV5-1
CDR3aa: CASSLIRDNEQFF

d_gene: -
j_gene: TRBJ1-1
v_gene: TRBV19
CDR3aa: CASTAQGTPVMNTEAFF

d_gene: -
j_gene: TRBJ1-3
v_gene: TRBV5-4
CDR3aa: CASSLDSGNTIYF

d_gene: -
j_gene: TRBJ2-6
v_gene: TRBV27
CDR3aa: CASSFGGGAGANVLTF

d_gene: -
j_gene: TRBJ1-1
v_gene: TRBV9
CDR3aa: CASSPVARTEAFF

d_gene: -
j_gene: TRBJ1-3
v_gene: TRBV9
CDR3aa: CASSEDTRNTIYF

d_gene: -
j_gene: TRBJ1-2
v_gene: TRBV10-3
CDR3aa: CAISTVDSPYGYTF

d_gene: TRBD2
j_gene: TRBJ2-1
v_gene: TRBV24-1
CDR3aa: CATSDFGLAGGTSSYNEQFF

d_gene: -
j_gene: TRBJ2-7
v_gene: TRBV6-6
CDR3aa: CASKNAVQMEYF

d_gene: -
j_gene: TRBJ2-6
v_gene: TRBV15
CDR3aa: CATEPGGFGANVLTF

d_gene: -
j_gene: TRBJ1-6
v_gene: TRBV6-5
CDR3aa: CASISGNPGNSPLHF

d_gene: -
j_gene: TRBJ2-7
v_gene: TRBV30
CDR3aa: CAWSTQTLKEQYF